Given below is one T cell receptor beta chain in context. This entry belongs to a study of T-cell reconstitution after alpha-beta-depleted transplantation in children. The V gene lost 5 bases and the J gene lost 0 bases, with 12 bases spanning the gap. The CDR3 contains 15 residues. Germline CDR1 is SEHNR and CDR2 is FQNEAQ (reference sequence). Preparation of the TCRbeta library involved a method that used unique molecular identifiers. TCRdb redid the calling of the PCR reads with MiXCR, one entry per CDR3 protein. Found here are a few hundred thousand distinct CDR3 sequences, 9% to 10% of them singletons; the top ten hold 5% to 5.5%.

The origin of this receptor is a human donor who donated a stem cell graft to a child with SCID. The V gene is TRBV7-9, the J gene TRBJ2-3, with D perhaps TRBD2 (5 bases). Sample: PBMCs from the stem cell graft donor, taken from the stem cell graft. For the CDR3, the DNA is TGTGCCAGCAGCGGAGTGCGGGCCAGCACAGATACGCAGTATTTT. It codes for CASSGVRASTDTQYF.